Listed below are T cell receptor beta chains from one sample, sequenced in a study of identical twins. TCRdb reprocessed the 5' RACE reads via MiXCR and lists one record per CDR3 protein. The table includes 400,000 to 600,000 distinct CDR3 sequences, under 25% detected once. This sample was also put to use in a study of yellow fever vaccine responses in identical twins.

Sequenced: CD4+ T cells sorted from blood. The receptor source for this set is a woman under 30 in good health. CDR3s include the opening cysteine and the closing phenylalanine or tryptophan. The order of the fields is J gene, clone size, D gene, V gene, CDR3 DNA, CDR3 protein. D genes are given only for firm matches. Size values are once, few and many counts, or a class for expanded clones, and some rows have none.

J: TRBJ2-1
size: few
D: NA
V: TRBV6-1
DNA: TGTGCCAGCAGTGAACAACTAGGGGGGTACAATGAGCAGTTCTTC
CDR3: CASSEQLGGYNEQFF

J: TRBJ2-1
size: NA
D: TRBD2
V: TRBV7-2
DNA: TGTGCCAGCAGCACCGTTAGCGGGAGCATTCAGGGTGAGCAGTTCTTC
CDR3: CASSTVSGSIQGEQFF

J: TRBJ2-1
size: few
D: NA
V: TRBV4-1
DNA: TGCGCCAGCAGCCAAGAGGAGGTTTGGGGATGGCCTTGGTTC
CDR3: CASSQEEVWGWPWF

J: TRBJ1-2
size: NA
D: NA
V: TRBV7-9
DNA: TGTGCCAGCAGCCGAACCGGGCCCTCGTCCTATGGCTACACCTTC
CDR3: CASSRTGPSSYGYTF

J: TRBJ2-1
size: NA
D: NA
V: TRBV5-1
DNA: TGCGCCAGCAGCTTGGAGACTAACTCCGGGGAGCAGTTCTTC
CDR3: CASSLETNSGEQFF

J: TRBJ2-2
size: NA
D: NA
V: TRBV7-9
DNA: TGTGCCAGCAGCGAGAGGACGTCTTCTAACACCGGGGAGCTGTTTTTT
CDR3: CASSERTSSNTGELFF

J: TRBJ1-2
size: few
D: TRBD1
V: TRBV5-1
DNA: TGCGCCAGCAGCCCCGACAGGGCCGATCGCTATGGCTACACCTTC
CDR3: CASSPDRADRYGYTF

J: TRBJ2-6
size: few
D: NA
V: TRBV28
DNA: TGTGCCAGCAGTTCGTTGGTGGGGAGCTCTGGGGCCAACGTCCTGACTTTC
CDR3: CASSSLVGSSGANVLTF

J: TRBJ2-7
size: few
D: NA
V: TRBV3-1
DNA: TGTGCCAGCAGCCTTATAGCTAGGAGCTCCTACGAGCAGTACTTC
CDR3: CASSLIARSSYEQYF

J: TRBJ2-1
size: NA
D: TRBD2
V: TRBV24-1
DNA: TGTGCCACCAAGGCTAGCGGGAGTAATGAGCAGTTCTTC
CDR3: CATKASGSNEQFF

J: TRBJ2-1
size: few
D: NA
V: TRBV20-1
DNA: TGCAGTGCTTCTCACTTAGCGGCTTCCTACAATGAGCAGTTCTTC
CDR3: CSASHLAASYNEQFF

J: TRBJ1-2
size: few
D: NA
V: TRBV12-3/TRBV12-4
DNA: TGTGCCAGCAGTCCCGACAGGCTTCTCTATGGCTACACCTTC
CDR3: CASSPDRLLYGYTF

J: TRBJ1-3
size: few
D: NA
V: TRBV5-1
DNA: TGCGCCAGCAGCTTGGCCCCCAGGGGCTCTGGAAACACCATATATTTT
CDR3: CASSLAPRGSGNTIYF

J: TRBJ2-1
size: NA
D: TRBD2
V: TRBV24-1
DNA: TGTGCCACCAGTGACCGCGAGGGAGGGTACAATGAGCAGTTCTTC
CDR3: CATSDREGGYNEQFF

J: TRBJ2-7
size: few
D: NA
V: TRBV3-1
DNA: TGTGCCAGCACCCAAGCGACTAACTCCTACGAGCAGTACTTC
CDR3: CASTQATNSYEQYF

J: TRBJ2-2
size: NA
D: NA
V: TRBV3-1
DNA: TGTGCCAGCAGTCGCGCGTCGGGTGAGAACACCGGGGAGCTGTTTTTT
CDR3: CASSRASGENTGELFF

J: TRBJ2-3
size: once
D: TRBD2
V: TRBV12-3/TRBV12-4
DNA: TGTGCCAGCAGCCCGACTAGCGCCCTGGGAGATACGCAGTATTTT
CDR3: CASSPTSALGDTQYF

J: TRBJ2-3
size: few
D: TRBD2
V: TRBV12-3/TRBV12-4
DNA: TGTGCCAGCAGATCCGGACTAGCGGGGGCGGGAGATACGCAGTATTTT
CDR3: CASRSGLAGAGDTQYF

J: TRBJ2-7
size: NA
D: TRBD1
V: TRBV10-3
DNA: TGTGCCATCAGATCCAGGGGGCAGGGAAACGAGCAGTACTTC
CDR3: CAIRSRGQGNEQYF

J: TRBJ2-1
size: NA
D: TRBD2
V: TRBV6-2/TRBV6-3
DNA: TGTGCCAGCAGACAGATAGCGGGAGACAATGAGCAGTTCTTC
CDR3: CASRQIAGDNEQFF

J: TRBJ2-1
size: NA
D: NA
V: TRBV20-1
DNA: TGCAGTGCTGAGGACAGCCTCTCCTACAATGAGCAGTTCTTC
CDR3: CSAEDSLSYNEQFF

J: TRBJ2-2
size: NA
D: TRBD1
V: TRBV12-3/TRBV12-4
DNA: TGTGCCAGCTGGACAGGGTACAACACCGGGGAGCTGTTTTTT
CDR3: CASWTGYNTGELFF

J: TRBJ2-3
size: few
D: TRBD2
V: TRBV7-2
DNA: TGTGCCAGCAGCTCGGGACTAGCGGGACTCACAGATACGCAGTATTTT
CDR3: CASSSGLAGLTDTQYF

J: TRBJ2-3
size: NA
D: NA
V: TRBV24-1
DNA: TGTGCCACCAGTGGCGGGGCCCTCCTCACAGATACGCAGTATTTT
CDR3: CATSGGALLTDTQYF

J: TRBJ1-2
size: few
D: NA
V: TRBV5-1
DNA: TGCGCCAGCAGCTTGGCCGGGCGGGGTGGCTACACCTTC
CDR3: CASSLAGRGGYTF

J: TRBJ1-5
size: few
D: NA
V: TRBV7-9
DNA: TGTGCCAGCAGCCCGGGCCCCGGACAGCCCCAGCATTTT
CDR3: CASSPGPGQPQHF

J: TRBJ2-5
size: NA
D: NA
V: TRBV18
DNA: TGTGCCACCTCACCAGGGTCACAGGCCCAAGAGACCCAGTACTTC
CDR3: CATSPGSQAQETQYF

J: TRBJ2-3
size: few
D: TRBD2
V: TRBV5-5
DNA: TGTGCCAGCAGCTTGGTACTAGCGGAGAGAGATACGCAGTATTTT
CDR3: CASSLVLAERDTQYF

J: TRBJ2-1
size: few
D: TRBD1
V: TRBV12-3/TRBV12-4
DNA: TGTGCCAGCAGTTTATGGACAGGGGGCAATGAGCAGTTCTTC
CDR3: CASSLWTGGNEQFF

J: TRBJ2-3
size: NA
D: NA
V: TRBV15
DNA: TGTGCCACCAGCAGGGGGCGGGATACGCAGTATTTT
CDR3: CATSRGRDTQYF

J: TRBJ2-1
size: NA
D: TRBD2
V: TRBV29-1
DNA: TGCAGCGCTGTAGCGGGGGGGCCATCCTACAATGAGCAGTTCTTC
CDR3: CSAVAGGPSYNEQFF

J: TRBJ1-2
size: NA
D: TRBD1
V: TRBV18
DNA: TGTGCCAGCTCACCATCCGGGACAGACTATGGCTACACCTTC
CDR3: CASSPSGTDYGYTF

J: TRBJ2-2
size: NA
D: NA
V: TRBV11-3
DNA: TGTGCCAGCAGGATGGACAGGAACACCGGGGAGCTGTTTTTT
CDR3: CASRMDRNTGELFF

J: TRBJ2-3
size: few
D: NA
V: TRBV7-9
DNA: TGTGCCAGCAGCTTTACCTGGGCAGATACGCAGTATTTT
CDR3: CASSFTWADTQYF

J: TRBJ2-5
size: NA
D: NA
V: TRBV20-1
DNA: TGCAGTGCCCGATCCGGCCAAGAGACCCAGTACTTC
CDR3: CSARSGQETQYF

J: TRBJ2-1
size: few
D: TRBD2
V: TRBV3-1
DNA: TGTGCCAGCAGCCAAGATAGTAGCGGGGGGGCCCGGAATGAGCAGTTCTTC
CDR3: CASSQDSSGGARNEQFF

J: TRBJ2-5
size: NA
D: NA
V: TRBV20-1
DNA: TGCAGTGCTAGAGGTCCTCCCGGCGGAGAGACCCAGTACTTC
CDR3: CSARGPPGGETQYF

J: TRBJ1-2
size: NA
D: NA
V: TRBV5-4
DNA: TGTGCCAGCAGCCCGCCCGGGACGGCAGCTAACTATGGCTACACCTTC
CDR3: CASSPPGTAANYGYTF

J: TRBJ2-3
size: few
D: TRBD1
V: TRBV5-1
DNA: TGCGCCAGCAGCTTGAGGGGGCCAGGGAGCACAGATACGCAGTATTTT
CDR3: CASSLRGPGSTDTQYF

J: TRBJ2-2
size: NA
D: NA
V: TRBV10-3
DNA: TGTGCCATCAGGGGCGGAGGGACTCCCCACACCGGGGAGCTGTTTTTT
CDR3: CAIRGGGTPHTGELFF

J: TRBJ1-1
size: few
D: NA
V: TRBV6-5
DNA: TGTGCCAGCAGTTACCCGGGGGGGAACACTGAAGCTTTCTTT
CDR3: CASSYPGGNTEAFF

J: TRBJ1-5
size: few
D: NA
V: TRBV7-8
DNA: TGTGCCAGCAGCTTAATGAGGCAGCCCCAGCATTTT
CDR3: CASSLMRQPQHF

J: TRBJ2-1
size: NA
D: NA
V: TRBV24-1
DNA: TGTGCCACCTCGACACCCTCCGGACAGGGACTATCCTACAATGAGCAGTTCTTC
CDR3: CATSTPSGQGLSYNEQFF

J: TRBJ2-3
size: NA
D: NA
V: TRBV5-1
DNA: TGCGCCAGCAGCCTCCGGGACGCCGCAGATACGCAGTATTTT
CDR3: CASSLRDAADTQYF

J: TRBJ2-3
size: few
D: TRBD2
V: TRBV24-1
DNA: TGTGCCACCATGCCAGCGGGAGGGCCAGATACGCAGTATTTT
CDR3: CATMPAGGPDTQYF

J: TRBJ2-5
size: few
D: NA
V: TRBV7-2
DNA: TGTGCCAGCAGCTTAGACAGTTCGGGCTTGAAGACCCAGTACTTC
CDR3: CASSLDSSGLKTQYF

J: TRBJ1-2
size: NA
D: TRBD1
V: TRBV5-1
DNA: TGCGCCAGCAGCTTGGCCGGGACAGCCAACTATGGCTACACCTTC
CDR3: CASSLAGTANYGYTF

J: TRBJ2-3
size: few
D: NA
V: TRBV6-1
DNA: TGTGCCAGCACCGGGGGTTGGGGAACAGATACGCAGTATTTT
CDR3: CASTGGWGTDTQYF

J: TRBJ2-1
size: few
D: TRBD1
V: TRBV5-1
DNA: TGCGCCAGCAGTGGTCCGGGACAGTCCTACAATGAGCAGTTCTTC
CDR3: CASSGPGQSYNEQFF

J: TRBJ2-3
size: few
D: TRBD1
V: TRBV20-1
DNA: TGCAGAACGGACAGGGACACAGATACGCAGTATTTT
CDR3: CRTDRDTDTQYF

J: TRBJ2-3
size: NA
D: NA
V: TRBV21-1
DNA: TGTGCCAGCAGCTCAAGCGGGGGGTGGAAAGATACGCAGTATTTT
CDR3: CASSSSGGWKDTQYF

J: TRBJ2-7
size: few
D: NA
V: TRBV6-5
DNA: TGTGCCAGCAGTTACTCCGGGGTTGGGGGTAGCTCCTACGAGCAGTACTTC
CDR3: CASSYSGVGGSSYEQYF

J: TRBJ1-2
size: few
D: TRBD1
V: TRBV3-1
DNA: TGTGCCAGCAGCCAGCCCGGGACAGGCACCCAACACACCTTC
CDR3: CASSQPGTGTQHTF